This T cell receptor beta chain was profiled in a study of T cell responses to AZD1222 COVID-19 vaccine. Generated by immunoSEQ multiplex PCR, the TCRdb table keeps only in-frame clones and is missing some. This table holds 90,000 to 150,000 clones, 85% to 90% found once. Germline CDR1 SGHRS, CDR2 YFSETQ. The trim removed 4 bases at V and 7 bases at J, leaving 10 bases unmatched. The CDR3 sequence is 15 residues long. The sequences come from peripheral blood, collected on day 0 of AZD1222 vaccination. The chain is built from TRBV5-1 and TRBJ2-1; 8 nucleotides line up with TRBD1. This TCR came from an adult in good health. Here the CDR3 DNA reads TGCGCCAGCAGCGAGTCCCAGGGGGCGAGGAATGAGCAGTTCTTC. Its translation is CASSESQGARNEQFF.